The rows below give T cell receptor beta chains drawn from one sample of a study of CD4 and CD8 cells across lung adenocarcinoma regions. TCRdb analysed the PCR reads with MiXCR anew, one entry per CDR3 protein. Of 7,500 to 10,000 distinct CDR3 sequences in the sample, 35% to 50% were seen once. The sequencing sample was made of CD4+ T cells from the margin of a lung tumor. The receptors were gathered from a female donor with lung adenocarcinoma. The CD4 and CD8 labels of this study may be unreliable. The CDR3 runs from the conserved cysteine through the conserved F or W. A D gene is named only where the DNA matches it firmly. Some rows have no size entry. The others give once, few or many, or a class for an expanded clone.

clone size: -; D gene: TRBD2; J gene: TRBJ2-1; V gene: TRBV5-1; CDR3 protein: CASSPRRAGDNEQFF; CDR3 DNA: TGCGCCAGCAGCCCCCGGAGAGCGGGAGACAATGAGCAGTTCTTC
clone size: -; D gene: TRBD2; J gene: TRBJ2-1; V gene: TRBV27; CDR3 protein: CASSLWGGGGDSYNEQFF; CDR3 DNA: TGTGCCAGCAGCCTATGGGGGGGGGGGGGTGACTCCTACAATGAGCAGTTCTTC
clone size: -; D gene: -; J gene: TRBJ2-5; V gene: TRBV11-2; CDR3 protein: CASSSPPSKETQYF; CDR3 DNA: TGTGCCAGCAGCTCCCCCCCCTCCAAAGAGACCCAGTACTTC
clone size: -; D gene: TRBD1; J gene: TRBJ2-7; V gene: TRBV27; CDR3 protein: CASSLSRGIPYEQYF; CDR3 DNA: TGTGCCAGCAGTTTATCCAGGGGGATCCCCTACGAGCAGTACTTC
clone size: medium-sized; D gene: TRBD2; J gene: TRBJ2-5; V gene: TRBV11-3; CDR3 protein: CASSPGLAGELETQYF; CDR3 DNA: TGTGCCAGCAGCCCGGGACTAGCGGGAGAGTTAGAGACCCAGTACTTC
clone size: few; D gene: TRBD2; J gene: TRBJ2-1; V gene: TRBV6-5; CDR3 protein: CASSSRLAGGLDEQFF; CDR3 DNA: TGTGCCAGCAGTTCCAGACTAGCGGGAGGTTTGGATGAGCAGTTCTTC
clone size: -; D gene: -; J gene: TRBJ2-3; V gene: TRBV27; CDR3 protein: CASSSRPKNTQYF; CDR3 DNA: TGTGCCAGCAGTTCGAGACCTAAAAACACGCAGTATTTT
clone size: many; D gene: -; J gene: TRBJ2-7; V gene: TRBV6-1; CDR3 protein: CASSERARVTYEQYF; CDR3 DNA: TGTGCCAGCAGTGAGAGGGCCAGGGTGACCTACGAGCAGTACTTC
clone size: -; D gene: -; J gene: TRBJ2-2; V gene: TRBV11-3; CDR3 protein: CASSFNSASSNTGELFF; CDR3 DNA: TGTGCCAGCAGCTTTAATTCGGCCAGCTCGAACACCGGGGAGCTGTTTTTT
clone size: few; D gene: TRBD2; J gene: TRBJ2-5; V gene: TRBV7-2; CDR3 protein: CASSSSGVQETQYF; CDR3 DNA: TGTGCCAGCAGCTCTAGCGGAGTACAAGAGACCCAGTACTTC
clone size: -; D gene: TRBD2; J gene: TRBJ2-3; V gene: TRBV6-1; CDR3 protein: CASRRKTKLAGGVDTQYF; CDR3 DNA: TGTGCCAGCAGACGCAAGACAAAACTAGCGGGAGGTGTAGATACGCAGTATTTT
clone size: -; D gene: -; J gene: TRBJ2-3; V gene: TRBV6-1; CDR3 protein: CASRPGRGSITQYF; CDR3 DNA: TGTGCCAGCAGGCCCGGGAGAGGGAGCATTACGCAGTACTTT
clone size: -; D gene: -; J gene: TRBJ2-7; V gene: TRBV9; CDR3 protein: CASSPRTDGGYEQYF; CDR3 DNA: TGTGCCAGCAGCCCGAGGACGGACGGGGGCTACGAGCAGTACTTC
clone size: once; D gene: TRBD1; J gene: TRBJ2-5; V gene: TRBV4-1; CDR3 protein: CANSQADRNSREEYF; CDR3 DNA: TGCGCCAACAGCCAAGCGGACAGGAATTCAAGAGAAGAGTACTTC
clone size: few; D gene: -; J gene: TRBJ2-7; V gene: TRBV27; CDR3 protein: CASEKQGSYEQYF; CDR3 DNA: TGTGCCAGCGAAAAACAAGGTTCCTACGAGCAGTACTTC
clone size: medium-sized; D gene: -; J gene: TRBJ2-1; V gene: TRBV6-1; CDR3 protein: CASSEALGGSGRKNEQFF; CDR3 DNA: TGTGCCAGCAGTGAAGCATTAGGGGGTAGCGGGCGTAAAAATGAGCAGTTCTTC
clone size: medium-sized; D gene: -; J gene: TRBJ2-3; V gene: TRBV27; CDR3 protein: CASRDFTSTDTQYF; CDR3 DNA: TGTGCCAGCAGGGATTTTACTAGCACAGATACGCAGTATTTT